Here is one TCR beta chain with its context. Antigen: not known. These data come from a study of T cell repertoires and HLA-DP antigens. Study results and limitations: Antigen presentation used HeLa cells, with total CD4+ cells responding.

The CDR3 runs 14 residues. V lost 7 bases to trimming and J lost 0 bases, with 10 bases between them. CDR1 and CDR2 (germline): LNHDA, SQIVND (reference sequence). Amplification used primers for 54 TRBV and 13 TRBJ segments. Repertoires were generated with immunoSEQ multiplex PCR, while TCRdb's copy carries only in-frame clones and drops some. This sample carries about 110,000 clones, around 92% of them seen once, and the ten largest clones take roughly 0.3%. This receptor was identified in a woman younger than 35 in good health and CMV-seronegative. What was sequenced was CD4+ T cells from PBMCs. This sequence joins TRBV19 and TRBJ1-5; D call uncertain. CDR3 amino acids: CASMKTYSNQPQHF. The CDR3 bases are TGTGCCAGTATGAAAACGTATAGCAATCAGCCCCAGCATTTT.